These 24 T cell receptor beta chains originate from one sample sequenced in a study of blood T cells in healthy people across ages. Next came a second PCR, run for about 6 to 11 cycles, which used a sample-barcoded 5' primer along with a J-beta primer mix. TCRdb used MiXCR to reprocess the 5' RACE reads, holding one entry per CDR3 protein. The sample holds 600,000 or so distinct CDR3 sequences, roughly 20% seen once. The sequencing sample was made of blood. These receptors all come from a man in his 70s in good health.

The CDR3 sequence is CASSLVGGSIDEQFF. The CDR3 DNA is TGTGCCAGCAGCTTAGTGGGCGGGAGTATCGATGAGCAGTTCTTC. V gene TRBV7-9 combines with J gene TRBJ2-5, with TRBD2 matching over 7 bases. The tail of the sequence fits TRBJ2-1 better, so the J call may be wrong. The CDR3 sequence is 15 residues long. Looked up from germline, CDR1 is SEHNR and CDR2 is FQNEAQ (reference sequence).

The V and J genes are TRBV18 and TRBJ2-4; TRBD1 agrees at 7 bases. CDR3 size: 15 residues. Germline trimming cut 3 bases from V and 4 bases from J; bases unmatched to any gene: 6. Germline values: CDR1 KGHSH, CDR2 LQKENI. CDR3 sequence reads: CASSPQDRKKNIQYF. Here the CDR3 DNA reads TGTGCCAGCTCACCCCAGGACAGGAAAAAAAACATTCAGTACTTC.

A few counts support this clonotype. With a much larger clone just one base away, this may be a read error. This chain uses TRBV15 with TRBJ1-4, with 8 positions matching TRBD1. V lost 5 bases and J lost 3; bases outside the gene matches: 5. Germline V gene sequence: CDR1 LNHNV, CDR2 YYDKDF (reference sequence). The CDR3 has 15 residues. CDR3 nucleotides: TGTGCCACCAGCGGCGGACAGGGCGCTAATGAAAAACTGTTTTTT. Protein sequence: CATSGGQGANEKLFF.

The V and J genes are TRBV6-6 and TRBJ2-7; TRBD1 aligns across 7 bases. V dropped 0 bases and J dropped 0; count of bases not matched to a gene: 5. The CDR3 consists of 16 residues. Germline V lookup: CDR1 MNHNY, CDR2 SVGAGI (reference sequence). DNA of the CDR3: TGTGCCAGCAGTTACTCCCCGGGACAGAGCTCCTACGAGCAGTACTTC. It yields the protein CASSYSPGQSSYEQYF.

This clonotype was seen a handful of times. V gene TRBV6-1 combines with J gene TRBJ1-1; 7 bases align to TRBD1. The CDR3 runs to 14 residues. The V segment lost 6 bases and the J segment 6 bases; nucleotides outside the gene matches: 10. Germline assignment: CDR1 MNHNS and CDR2 SASEGT. CDR3 coding DNA: TGTGCCAGCAGCGGACCGGGACAGAGTCCTGAAGCTTTCTTT. As protein: CASSGPGQSPEAFF.

The V call is TRBV3-1, the J call TRBJ2-5; 10 bases map to TRBD1. The tail of the sequence fits TRBJ2-7 better, so the J call may be wrong. Germline values: CDR1 LGHDT, CDR2 YNNKEL (reference sequence). CDR3 length equals 16 residues. In nucleotides, the CDR3 is TGTGCCAGCAGCCAAGATCTGGGGGACAGGGGATCCGAGCAGTACTTC. Translating gives CASSQDLGDRGSEQYF.

This clonotype showed up just a few times. The chain joins TRBV7-9 to TRBJ2-5; tentatively, D is TRBD2 (6 bases). The germline V gene encodes CDR1 SEHNR and CDR2 FQNEAQ (reference sequence). Between the trimmed V and J ends, which lost 5 bases and 3 bases, there was a span of 13 bases. The CDR3 is 14 amino acids. The CDR3 DNA reads TGTGCCAGCAGCCCCTTGGGAGGAGAAGAGACCCAGTACTTC. It encodes CASSPLGGEETQYF. The entire variable domain, with the rest obtained from reference TRBV7-9 and TRBJ2-5, is as follows: DTGVSQNPRHKITKRGQNVTFRCDPISEHNRLYWYRQTLGQGPEFLTYFQNEAQLEKSRLLSDRFSAERPKGSFSTLEIQRTEQGDSAMYLCASSPLGGEETQYFGPGTRLLVL.

This clonotype was counted only a few times. V gene TRBV11-1 combines with J gene TRBJ1-2, with D unresolved. CDR1 is SGHAT, CDR2 FQDESV, per germline (reference sequence). Trimming removed 5 bases from V and 7 bases from J, with 14 bases in between. The CDR3 length is 13 residues. CDR3 sequence (DNA): TGTGCCAGCAGCAAAACCGGTACGAGTGGCTACACCTTC. Translating it yields CASSKTGTSGYTF.

The genes are TRBV7-2 and TRBJ1-2; 8 positions agree with TRBD1. From germline, CDR1 is SGHTA and CDR2 FQGNSA. J gave up 4 bases and V 6 bases, and 4 bases lay outside the gene matches. This CDR3 is 13 amino acids long. The DNA for the CDR3 is TGTGCCAGCAGTTCAGGGGGCAGCTATGGCTACACCTTC. It is translated as CASSSGGSYGYTF.

There are a few counts of this clonotype. The chain links TRBV20-1 to TRBJ2-1; 11 bases are a match to TRBD2. The CDR3 extends over 16 amino acids. Unmatched junction bases numbered 7, after V lost 4 bases and J lost 2 bases. Per germline, CDR1 DFQATT and CDR2 SNEGSKA (reference sequence). The CDR3 bases are TGCAGTGCTATTCCTAGCGGGAGGAGAACCTACAATGAGCAGTTCTTC. This encodes CSAIPSGRRTYNEQFF.

The chain combines TRBV6-2 or TRBV6-3 with TRBJ2-3, with D possibly being TRBD2 (6 bases). Germline CDR1 and CDR2: MNHEY and SVGEGT. Trimming removed 6 bases at V and 6 bases at J, with 19 bases between. The CDR3 runs to 15 residues. CDR3 nucleotide sequence: TGTGCCAGCAGATCTACTAGCCGCCCATTTGATACGCAGTATTTT. Amino acid sequence: CASRSTSRPFDTQYF.

This clonotype has just a few counts. The chain carries TRBV12-3 or TRBV12-4 and TRBJ1-2; no firm D call. The germline V and J ends were trimmed by 7 bases and 5 bases, with 8 bases remaining between them. CDR3 length: 11 amino acids. For the CDR3, the DNA is TGTGCCAGCACCAAGGGTTATGGCTACACCTTC. It encodes CASTKGYGYTF.

Written as DNA, the CDR3 is TGTGCCAGCAGTTTATGGGGGACAGGGCACTATGGCTACACCTTC. Protein sequence: CASSLWGTGHYGYTF. This chain joins TRBV28 and TRBJ1-2; 9 bases are a match to TRBD1. Germline lookup yields CDR1 MDHEN and CDR2 SYDVKM. The CDR3 consists of 15 residues. After removal of 0 bases from V and 3 bases from J, the junction contained 2 bases not matched to a gene.

The rearrangement uses TRBV7-8 and TRBJ2-7, with D tentatively TRBD1 (6 bases). This CDR3 region has 15 residues. Germline CDR1 SGHVS, CDR2 FQNEAQ. V was pared by 2 bases and J by 2 bases, with 13 bases between. The CDR3 DNA is TGTGCCAGCAGCTTATCAGAACAGGGAACCTACGAGCAGTACTTC. It encodes CASSLSEQGTYEQYF.

The V gene is TRBV20-1, the J gene TRBJ2-1, with a tentative D call TRBD2 (6 bases). Looked up from germline, CDR1 is DFQATT and CDR2 is SNEGSKA (reference sequence). This CDR3 region has 18 residues. V was clipped by 0 bases and J by 0 bases, with 18 bases between them. DNA for the CDR3: TGCAGTGCTAGAGAGGCTCAGGTCGGGAGTGGCTCCTACAATGAGCAGTTCTTC. Translation gives CSAREAQVGSGSYNEQFF.

The chain couples TRBV28 to TRBJ2-1; TRBD2 matches at 8 bases. Germline V CDR1 and CDR2: MDHEN, SYDVKM. Trimming cost V 5 bases and J 5 bases; bases outside gene matches: 11. There are 16 residues in the CDR3. The CDR3 sequence is CASSVGQGTSNNEQFF. DNA of the CDR3: TGTGCCAGCAGTGTCGGGCAGGGGACTAGTAACAATGAGCAGTTCTTC.

The V and J genes are TRBV20-1 and TRBJ2-5, with 8 positions matching TRBD1. This CDR3 spans 17 amino acids. The ends lost 5 bases at V and 2 bases at J; junction bases unmatched: 16. Germline lookup yields CDR1 DFQATT and CDR2 SNEGSKA (reference sequence). Here the CDR3 reads CSAPDRSVTGDQETQYF. In nucleotides, the CDR3 is TGCAGTGCTCCAGATCGGTCCGTGACAGGGGATCAAGAGACCCAGTACTTC.

This clonotype has more than one count but fewer than ten. One end of the junction varies from germline; a read error may be responsible. The gene calls are TRBV2 and TRBJ2-2; 10 bases map to TRBD2. The CDR3 has 15 amino acids. CDR1 is SNHLY, CDR2 FYNNEI, per germline. CDR3 in amino acids: CASSEGLAHTGELLF. The CDR3 DNA reads as TGTGCCAGCAGTGAGGGACTAGCGCATACCGGGGAGCTGCTTTTT.

This clonotype was seen just once. This sequence joins TRBV19 and TRBJ2-7; 9 bases line up with TRBD1. The CDR3 has 15 residues. CDR1 LNHDA and CDR2 SQIVND come from the germline V gene (reference sequence). V gave up 2 bases and J gave up 6 bases; unmatched junction bases: 8. The CDR3 protein is CASSINRDRAAEQYF. The CDR3 coding sequence is TGTGCCAGTAGTATAAACCGGGACAGGGCGGCCGAGCAGTACTTC.

The chain employs TRBV3-1 and TRBJ2-7; TRBD2 agrees at 10 bases. Germline V CDR1 and CDR2: LGHDT, YNNKEL (reference sequence). V lost 4 bases to trimming and J lost 5 bases; unmatched junction nucleotides: 14. The CDR3 is 17 residues long. Written as DNA, the CDR3 is TGTGCCAGCAGCCTAAAGATCCTAGCGGGAGCTATGCACGAGCAGTACTTC. It yields the protein CASSLKILAGAMHEQYF.

A few counts support this clonotype. This chain joins TRBV3-1 and TRBJ2-7, with D perhaps TRBD2 (7 bases). V was trimmed by 4 bases and J by 0 bases, leaving 13 bases between them. Germline CDR1 is LGHDT and CDR2 is YNNKEL (reference sequence). This CDR3 spans 15 amino acids. The CDR3, as DNA: TGTGCCAGCAGCCTGGGGGGGCGCGGCTCCTACGAGCAGTACTTC. Translating it yields CASSLGGRGSYEQYF.

CDR3 loop: CASSPRINPNEKLFF. DNA for the CDR3: TGTGCCAGCAGTCCCCGGATTAACCCCAATGAAAAACTGTTTTTT. The chain uses TRBV12-3 or TRBV12-4 and TRBJ1-4; D remains unclear. Trimming took off 5 bases at V and 5 bases at J, with 15 bases between the two ends. This CDR3 has 15 amino acids.

V and J are TRBV5-1 and TRBJ1-1; tentatively, D is TRBD1 (6 bases). The CDR3 loop spans 15 amino acids. Trimming shortened V by 4 bases and J by 4 bases, and 17 bases separated the two germline ends. Germline assignment: CDR1 SGHRS and CDR2 YFSETQ. In DNA form, the CDR3 reads TGCGCCAGCAGCCCACTTACAGGGTTGGGCACTGAAGCTTTCTTT. This translates into CASSPLTGLGTEAFF.

This chain uses TRBV5-1 with TRBJ2-5, with D tentatively TRBD2 (5 bases). Gene TRBJ2-1 matches the end of the DNA better, so the J call may be wrong. Germline V lookup: CDR1 SGHRS, CDR2 YFSETQ. The CDR3 has 15 amino acids. In nucleotides, the CDR3 is TGCGCCAGCAGCTTGTTGAGCCACGAGGGCAATGAGCAGTTCTTC. Protein sequence: CASSLLSHEGNEQFF.